This entry lists 26 T cell receptor beta chains sequenced from one sample in a study of blood T cell repertoires in COVID-19. Clones were sequenced by immunoSEQ multiplex PCR, and TCRdb holds only the in-frame ones, with some missing. The repertoire holds some 380,000 clones, nearly 90% seen once, with 6.5% to 8% in the top ten. Material for sequencing was peripheral blood. These receptors were collected from a young man with active or convalescent COVID-19.

The rearrangement joins TRBV5-1 to TRBJ2-7, with a weak D call TRBD1 (6 bases). V shed 4 bases and J shed 3 bases, with 8 bases lying between them. Per the germline V gene, CDR1 is SGHRS and CDR2 is YFSETQ. The CDR3 length is 12 residues. This CDR3 reads CASSTDSYEQYF. The CDR3 DNA sequence: TGCGCCAGCAGCACGGACAGCTACGAGCAGTACTTC.

CDR3 sequence: CASSLRAGGSTIYEQYF. Here the CDR3 DNA reads TGTGCCAGCAGCCTGCGGGCAGGGGGCAGTACAATCTACGAGCAGTACTTC. The chain recombines TRBV27 with TRBJ2-7, with TRBD1 matching 8 bases. The CDR3 is 17 amino acids. Germline CDR1 MNHEY, CDR2 SMNVEV (reference sequence). Trimming took 6 bases from V and 3 from J; bases not matched to a gene: 16.

This clone was detected only once. The chain carries TRBV7-9 and TRBJ1-2; 7 bases align to TRBD1. The CDR3 is made up of 14 amino acids. From germline, CDR1 is SEHNR and CDR2 FQNEAQ (reference sequence). V lost 5 bases and J lost 4; bases outside the gene matches: 7. The CDR3 reads CASSPDREAYGYTF. The DNA for the CDR3 is TGTGCCAGCAGCCCTGACAGGGAGGCCTATGGCTACACCTTC.

This clone was detected only once. CDR3 residues: CASRPWGGPDEQYF. CDR3 coding DNA: TGTGCCAGCAGGCCCTGGGGAGGGCCCGACGAGCAGTACTTC. The J gene is TRBJ2-7, the V gene TRBV27; 7 bases agree with TRBD2. Germline lookup yields CDR1 MNHEY and CDR2 SMNVEV (reference sequence). This CDR3 is 14 amino acids long. Germline trimming cut 6 bases from V and 5 bases from J; bases unmatched to any gene: 10.

This clone was observed once. The chain employs TRBV28 and TRBJ1-2, with unresolved D. V was shortened by 3 bases and J by 8 bases, with 10 bases between the two germline ends. Germline CDR1 reads MDHEN; CDR2 reads SYDVKM. This CDR3 region has 12 residues. This CDR3 reads CASSFLTGGYTF. The CDR3 region has the DNA TGTGCCAGCAGTTTTTTAACGGGGGGCTACACCTTC.

The genes are TRBV10-3 and TRBJ1-6; D is uncertain. CDR1 ENHRY and CDR2 SYGVKD come from the germline V gene. Deletions cut 4 bases from V and 7 bases from J, with 5 bases between. This CDR3 contains 12 residues. The CDR3 DNA follows: TGTGCCATCAGTGCGGAGAATTCACCCCTCCACTTT. It yields the protein CAISAENSPLHF.

The V call is TRBV9, the J call TRBJ1-2, with a possible D match to TRBD1 (6 bases). The CDR3 consists of 16 residues. The ends were cut back, 3 bases at V and 5 bases at J, with 20 bases in the middle. Per germline, CDR1 SGDLS and CDR2 YYNGEE. DNA for the CDR3: TGTGCCAGCAGCGGGATCCGGGACAACGACCCTTATGGCTACACCTTC. Translating it yields CASSGIRDNDPYGYTF.

J is TRBJ2-1 and V is TRBV7-9; D is perhaps TRBD1 (5 bases). Germline V gives CDR1 SEHNR, CDR2 FQNEAQ (reference sequence). The CDR3 loop spans 13 amino acids. The V and J ends lost 6 bases and 6 bases respectively, with 12 bases between them. Here the CDR3 reads CASRTARGNEQFF. CDR3 DNA: TGTGCCAGCAGGACAGCAAGAGGCAATGAGCAGTTCTTC.

A remark on this clone: Within the sample, other DNA sequences also encode this same CDR3. J is TRBJ1-1 and V is TRBV7-2; possibly TRBD1 for D (5 bases). Germline V lookup: CDR1 SGHTA, CDR2 FQGNSA. This CDR3 region has 13 residues. V gave up 2 bases and J gave up 7 bases, with 11 bases separating them. The DNA for the CDR3 is TGTGCCAGCAGCTTACAAGGGGCAAGTGAAGCTTTCTTT. Translation gives CASSLQGASEAFF.

The table lists this clone with a few counts. The junction does not match germline at one end; this may be a read error. V usage is TRBV6-4 and J usage is TRBJ2-6; TRBD1 is a possible D gene (6 bases). Germline lookup yields CDR1 MRHNA and CDR2 SNTAGT. There are 14 residues in the CDR3. The CDR3 DNA is TGTGCCAGCAGTGAAGGGGGTGGGGCCAACGTGCTGACTTTC. This codes for CASSEGGGANVLTF.

The chain combines TRBV29-1 with TRBJ2-7; 11 bases line up with TRBD1. Trimming took 5 bases from V and 4 from J; bases not matched to a gene: 4. Germline V CDR1 and CDR2: SQVTM, ANQGSEA. The CDR3 runs 13 residues. The CDR3 nucleotides are TGCAGCGTTAGGGACAGGGGGTTGTACGAGCAGTACTTC. Translation: CSVRDRGLYEQYF.

CDR3: CASSFGLSYNEQFF. The CDR3 nucleotides read TGTGCCAGCAGTTTCGGTCTCTCCTACAATGAGCAGTTCTTC. The gene calls are TRBV27 and TRBJ2-1, with D uncertain. Per the germline V gene, CDR1 is MNHEY and CDR2 is SMNVEV (reference sequence). The CDR3 loop spans 14 amino acids. V dropped 3 bases and J dropped 0 bases, with 6 bases sitting between them.

This clone occurred once. The chain employs TRBV28 and TRBJ2-3; a weak D match, TRBD2 (5 bases). V was pared by 2 bases and J by 5 bases, with 14 bases between. CDR1 MDHEN and CDR2 SYDVKM come from the germline V gene. The CDR3 covers 15 residues. The CDR3 DNA reads as TGTGCCAGCAGTTTAAGGGTTCTAAGCGGAGATACGCAGTATTTT. Its protein is CASSLRVLSGDTQYF. Full variable domain (rest looked up from reference TRBV28 and TRBJ2-3): DVKVTQSSRYLVKRTGEKVFLECVQDMDHENMFWYRQDPGLGLRLIYFSYDVKMKEKGDIPEGYSVSREKKERFSLILESASTNQTSMYLCASSLRVLSGDTQYFGPGTRLTVL.

The chain uses TRBV7-9 and TRBJ2-3; 8 positions agree with TRBD1. V was clipped by 6 bases and J by 6 bases; unmatched bases: 8. CDR1 SEHNR and CDR2 FQNEAQ come from the germline V gene (reference sequence). The CDR3 totals 14 residues. CDR3 bases: TGTGCCAGCAGAGACAGGGGCTTTTGGGATACGCAGTATTTT. Its protein is CASRDRGFWDTQYF.

This chain links TRBV15 with TRBJ2-1, with D possibly being TRBD1 (5 bases). Trimming took off 0 bases at V and 13 bases at J, with 10 bases between the two ends. The CDR3 length is 12 residues. The germline CDR1 and CDR2 sequences are LNHNV and YYDKDF (reference sequence). The CDR3 loop reads CATSRDTGTQFF. As DNA, the CDR3 is TGTGCCACCAGCAGAGATACAGGAACCCAGTTCTTC.

This clone has a single count. The V and J genes are TRBV5-6 and TRBJ1-4; D possibly corresponds to TRBD1 (5 bases). The V gene lost 3 bases and the J gene lost 4 bases, with 13 bases spanning the gap. CDR1 SGHDT and CDR2 YYEEEE come from the germline V gene. The CDR3 loop spans 15 amino acids. This chain's CDR3 is CASSSFGHHNEKLFF. CDR3 DNA: TGTGCCAGCAGCTCTTTTGGACACCATAATGAAAAACTGTTTTTT.

V usage is TRBV10-3 and J usage is TRBJ1-2, with 7 bases that match TRBD1. The CDR3 runs to 18 residues. V lost 4 bases and J lost 5; bases outside the gene matches: 19. CDR1 is ENHRY and CDR2 is SYGVKD in the germline V gene. DNA of the CDR3: TGTGCCATCAGTGGAGGGGGATTTACAGGGGTTGAACGGTATGGCTACACCTTC. This translates into CAISGGGFTGVERYGYTF.

The rearrangement uses TRBV6-4 and TRBJ2-3; D ambiguous. CDR3 length: 13 amino acids. Trimming removed 2 bases at V and 2 bases at J, with 5 bases between. Germline V CDR1 and CDR2: MRHNA, SNTAGT. CDR3 in amino acids: CASSDLNTDTQYF. CDR3 in DNA: TGTGCCAGCAGTGACCTAAACACAGATACGCAGTATTTT.

J is TRBJ1-2 and V is TRBV7-9; TRBD1 aligns across 11 bases. From germline, CDR1 is SEHNR and CDR2 FQNEAQ (reference sequence). The CDR3 contains 15 residues. Trimming took 5 bases from V and 5 from J; bases not matched to a gene: 7. The CDR3 region is CASSDRTGGFYGYTF. The CDR3 nucleotides are TGTGCCAGCAGCGACCGGACAGGGGGCTTTTATGGCTACACCTTC.

This chain connects TRBV2 to TRBJ2-7, with D maybe TRBD2 (6 bases). Trimming took 8 bases from V and 3 from J, leaving 14 bases between them. The CDR3 totals 13 residues. Per the germline V gene, CDR1 is SNHLY and CDR2 is FYNNEI. The CDR3 DNA follows: TGTGCCAGCGGCCGGGACGGGGGCTACGAGCAGTACTTC. Translating it yields CASGRDGGYEQYF.

CDR3 loop: CASSLAGEREKLFF. In nucleotides, the CDR3 is TGTGCCAGCAGCTTAGCGGGGGAGCGTGAAAAACTGTTTTTT. V gene TRBV11-2 combines with J gene TRBJ1-4, with a possible D match to TRBD1 (5 bases). Germline V lookup: CDR1 SGHAT, CDR2 FQNNGV. Trimming took off 1 base at V and 7 bases at J, with 10 bases between the two ends. There are 14 residues in the CDR3.

The chain uses TRBV5-8 and TRBJ2-1; 13 nucleotides match TRBD2. The CDR3 length is 15 residues. Unmatched junction bases numbered 6, after V lost 3 bases and J lost 9 bases. Germline V gene lookup returns CDR1 SGHTS and CDR2 YDEGEE. CDR3 region: CASSSRLAGGSEQFF. CDR3 bases: TGTGCCAGCAGCTCCCGACTAGCGGGAGGTTCTGAGCAGTTCTTC.

V and J are TRBV3-1 (or the pseudogene TRBV3-2) and TRBJ1-5, with 11 bases aligning to TRBD1. Germline-derived CDR1 and CDR2 are LGHDT and YNNKEL (reference sequence). Germline trimming cut 4 bases from V and 7 bases from J; bases unmatched to any gene: 3. The CDR3 covers 14 residues. The CDR3 sequence: CASSRTGGDQPQHF. The CDR3 DNA follows: TGTGCCAGCAGCCGGACAGGGGGCGACCAGCCCCAGCATTTT.

The chain combines TRBV27 with TRBJ1-6; D unresolved. The germline gives CDR1 MNHEY, CDR2 SMNVEV (reference sequence). The CDR3 sequence is 18 residues long. Deletions cut 3 bases from V and 0 bases from J, with 15 bases between. Written as DNA, the CDR3 is TGTGCCAGCAGTTTTTGGTCATCAAAGAGCTCCTATAATTCACCCCTCCACTTT. This gives the protein CASSFWSSKSSYNSPLHF.

The chain links TRBV3-1 (or the pseudogene TRBV3-2) to TRBJ1-6; D is unclear. The CDR3 runs to 14 residues. Germline CDR1 reads LGHDT; CDR2 reads YNNKEL (reference sequence). The germline V and J ends were trimmed by 2 bases and 8 bases, with 10 bases remaining between them. The CDR3 here is CASSQPSLYSPLHF. For the CDR3, the DNA is TGTGCCAGCAGCCAACCCTCTCTCTATTCACCCCTCCACTTT.

The chain employs TRBV11-3 and TRBJ2-1; TRBD2 might be the D (6 bases). The CDR3 spans 14 residues. Germline lookup yields CDR1 SGHNT and CDR2 YENEEA. With 2 bases removed from V and 7 bases from J, the gap between germline ends came to 12 bases. The CDR3 region has the DNA TGTGCCAGCAGCTTATTTGCGGGGCGGAATGAGCAGTTCTTC. This sequence encodes CASSLFAGRNEQFF.